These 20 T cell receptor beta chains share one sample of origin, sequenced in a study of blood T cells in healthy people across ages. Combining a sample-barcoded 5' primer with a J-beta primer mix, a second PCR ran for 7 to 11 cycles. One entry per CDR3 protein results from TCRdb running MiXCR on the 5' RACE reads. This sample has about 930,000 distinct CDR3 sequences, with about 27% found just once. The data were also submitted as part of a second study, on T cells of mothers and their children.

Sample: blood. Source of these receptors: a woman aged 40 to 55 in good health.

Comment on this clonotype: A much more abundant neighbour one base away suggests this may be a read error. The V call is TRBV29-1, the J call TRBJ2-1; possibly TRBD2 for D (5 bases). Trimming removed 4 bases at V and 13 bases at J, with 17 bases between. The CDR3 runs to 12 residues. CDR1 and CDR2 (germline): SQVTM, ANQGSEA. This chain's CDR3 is CSVGRQENIQFF. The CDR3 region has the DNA TGCAGCGTTGGGAGGCAAGAAAACATTCAGTTCTTC.

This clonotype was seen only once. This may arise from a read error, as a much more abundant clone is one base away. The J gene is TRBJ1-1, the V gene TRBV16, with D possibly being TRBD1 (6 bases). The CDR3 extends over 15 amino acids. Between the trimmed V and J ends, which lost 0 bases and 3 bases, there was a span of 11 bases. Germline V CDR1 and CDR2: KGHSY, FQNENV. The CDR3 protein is CASSQSGGGDTEAFF. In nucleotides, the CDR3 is TGTGCCAGCAGCCAATCGGGGGGCGGGGACACTGAAGCTTTCTTT.

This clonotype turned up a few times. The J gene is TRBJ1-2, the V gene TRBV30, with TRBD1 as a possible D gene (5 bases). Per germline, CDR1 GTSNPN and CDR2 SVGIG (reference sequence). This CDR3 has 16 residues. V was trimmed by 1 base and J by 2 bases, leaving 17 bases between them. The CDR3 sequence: CAWSAPYADSNYGYTF. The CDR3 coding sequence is TGTGCCTGGAGTGCTCCCTATGCTGACAGCAACTATGGCTACACCTTC.

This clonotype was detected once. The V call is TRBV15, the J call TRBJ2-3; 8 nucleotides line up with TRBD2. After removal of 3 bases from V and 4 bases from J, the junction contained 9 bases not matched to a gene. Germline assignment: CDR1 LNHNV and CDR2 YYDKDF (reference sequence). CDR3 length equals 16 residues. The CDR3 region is CATSSEAGAKADTQYF. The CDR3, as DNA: TGTGCCACCAGCAGTGAAGCGGGGGCGAAGGCAGATACGCAGTATTTT.

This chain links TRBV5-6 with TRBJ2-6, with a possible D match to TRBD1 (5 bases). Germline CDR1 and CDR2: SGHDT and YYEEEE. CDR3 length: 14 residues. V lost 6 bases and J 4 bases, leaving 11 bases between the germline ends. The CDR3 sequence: CASNSGFGANVLTF. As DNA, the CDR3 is TGTGCCAGCAACTCAGGGTTCGGGGCCAACGTCCTGACTTTC.

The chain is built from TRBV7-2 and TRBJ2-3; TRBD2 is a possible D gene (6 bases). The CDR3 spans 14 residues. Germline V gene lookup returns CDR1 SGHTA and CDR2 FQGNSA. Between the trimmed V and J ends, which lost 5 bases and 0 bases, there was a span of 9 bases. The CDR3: CASSKSGSTDTQYF. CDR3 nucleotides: TGTGCCAGCAGCAAGAGCGGGAGCACAGATACGCAGTATTTT.

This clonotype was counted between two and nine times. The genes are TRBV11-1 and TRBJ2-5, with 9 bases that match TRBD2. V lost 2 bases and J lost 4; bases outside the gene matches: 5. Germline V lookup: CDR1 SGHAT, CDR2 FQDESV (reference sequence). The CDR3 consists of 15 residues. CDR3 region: CASSLKRGVRETQYF. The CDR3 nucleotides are TGTGCCAGCAGCTTAAAGCGGGGGGTTCGAGAGACCCAGTACTTC.

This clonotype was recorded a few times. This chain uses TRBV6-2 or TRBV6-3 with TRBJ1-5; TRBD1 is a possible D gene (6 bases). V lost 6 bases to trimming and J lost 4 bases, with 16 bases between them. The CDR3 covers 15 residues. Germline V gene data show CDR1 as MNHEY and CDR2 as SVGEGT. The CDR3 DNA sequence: TGTGCCAGCAGGCCCCCGGACAGCCCGAATCAGCCCCAGCATTTT. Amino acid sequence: CASRPPDSPNQPQHF.

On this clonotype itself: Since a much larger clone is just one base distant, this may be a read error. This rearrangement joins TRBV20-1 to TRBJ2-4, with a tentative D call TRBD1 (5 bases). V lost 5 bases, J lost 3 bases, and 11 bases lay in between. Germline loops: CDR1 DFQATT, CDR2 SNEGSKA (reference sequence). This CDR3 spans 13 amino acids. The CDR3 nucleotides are TGCAGTGCTGGAGCAGGGAACAAAAACATTCAGTACTTC. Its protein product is CSAGAGNKNIQYF.

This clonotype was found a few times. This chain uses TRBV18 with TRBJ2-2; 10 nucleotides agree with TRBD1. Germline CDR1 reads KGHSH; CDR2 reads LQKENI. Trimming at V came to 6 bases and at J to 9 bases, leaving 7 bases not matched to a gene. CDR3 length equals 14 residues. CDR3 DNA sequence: TGTGCCAGCTCTACCGGACAGGGGGAGAGGGAGCTGTTTTTT. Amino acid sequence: CASSTGQGERELFF.

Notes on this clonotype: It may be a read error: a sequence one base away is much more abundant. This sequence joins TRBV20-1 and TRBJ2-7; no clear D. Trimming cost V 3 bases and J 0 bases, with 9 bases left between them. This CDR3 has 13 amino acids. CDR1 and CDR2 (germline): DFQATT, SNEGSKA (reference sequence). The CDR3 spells CSARLTTSYEQYF. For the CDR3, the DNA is TGCAGTGCTAGGTTGACGACCTCCTACGAGCAGTACTTC.

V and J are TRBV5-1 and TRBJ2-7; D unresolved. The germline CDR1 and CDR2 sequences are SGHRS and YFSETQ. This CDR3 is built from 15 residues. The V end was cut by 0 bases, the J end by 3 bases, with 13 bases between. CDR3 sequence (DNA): TGCGCCAGCAGCTTGGAGACGGGCAGGAACTACGAGCAGTACTTC. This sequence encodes CASSLETGRNYEQYF.

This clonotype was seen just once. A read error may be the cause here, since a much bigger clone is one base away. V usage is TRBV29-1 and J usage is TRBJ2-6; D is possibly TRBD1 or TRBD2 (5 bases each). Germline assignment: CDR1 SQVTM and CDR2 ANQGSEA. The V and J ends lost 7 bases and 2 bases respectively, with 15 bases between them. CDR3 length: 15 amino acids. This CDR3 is CSARGSRTGANVLTF. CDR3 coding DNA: TGCAGCGCCCGGGGCAGTCGAACTGGGGCCAACGTCCTGACTTTC.

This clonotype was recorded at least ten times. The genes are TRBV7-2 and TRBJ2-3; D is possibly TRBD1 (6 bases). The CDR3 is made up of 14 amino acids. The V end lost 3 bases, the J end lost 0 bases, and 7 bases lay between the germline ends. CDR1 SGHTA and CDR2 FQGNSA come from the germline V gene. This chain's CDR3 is CASSFDRSTDTQYF. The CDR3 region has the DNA TGTGCCAGCAGCTTCGACAGGAGCACAGATACGCAGTATTTT.

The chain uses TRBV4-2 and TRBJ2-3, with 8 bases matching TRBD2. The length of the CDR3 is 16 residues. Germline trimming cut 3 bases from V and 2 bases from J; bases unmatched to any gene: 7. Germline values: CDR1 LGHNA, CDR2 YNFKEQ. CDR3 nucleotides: TGTGCCAGCAGCCACCGCGGGGGGACCCTCACAGATACGCAGTATTTT. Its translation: CASSHRGGTLTDTQYF.

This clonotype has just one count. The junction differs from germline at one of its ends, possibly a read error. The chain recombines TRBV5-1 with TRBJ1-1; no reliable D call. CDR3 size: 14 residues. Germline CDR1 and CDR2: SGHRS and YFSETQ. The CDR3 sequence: CASSLVSLNTGAFF. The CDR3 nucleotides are TGCGCCAGCAGCTTGGTCAGTCTGAACACTGGAGCTTTCTTT.

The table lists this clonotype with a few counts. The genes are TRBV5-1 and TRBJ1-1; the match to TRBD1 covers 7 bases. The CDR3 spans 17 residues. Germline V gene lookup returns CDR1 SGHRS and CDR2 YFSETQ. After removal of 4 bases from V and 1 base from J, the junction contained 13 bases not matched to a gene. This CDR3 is CASSVGTRQGWNTEAFF. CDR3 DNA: TGCGCCAGCAGCGTGGGTACGAGACAGGGATGGAACACTGAAGCTTTCTTT.

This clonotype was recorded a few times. DNA for the CDR3: TGTGCCAGCAGCCTTCCTTGGAGGGCGGACCCCACTTACGAGCAGTACTTC. This encodes CASSLPWRADPTYEQYF. The rearrangement joins TRBV12-3 or TRBV12-4 to TRBJ2-7, with D perhaps matching TRBD2 (6 bases). The CDR3 totals 17 residues. Deletions cut 6 bases from V and 4 bases from J, with 25 bases between.

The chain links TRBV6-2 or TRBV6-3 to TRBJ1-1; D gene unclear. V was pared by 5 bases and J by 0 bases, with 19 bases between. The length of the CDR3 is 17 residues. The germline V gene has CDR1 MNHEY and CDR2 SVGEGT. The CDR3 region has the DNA TGTGCCAGCAGTCCTAGACCTGCCACTTACATGAACACTGAAGCTTTCTTT. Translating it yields CASSPRPATYMNTEAFF.

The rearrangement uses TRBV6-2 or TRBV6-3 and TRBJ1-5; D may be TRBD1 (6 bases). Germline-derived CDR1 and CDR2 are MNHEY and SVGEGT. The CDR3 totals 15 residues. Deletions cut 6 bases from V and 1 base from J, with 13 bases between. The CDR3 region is CASRDTGHSNQPQHF. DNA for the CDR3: TGTGCCAGCAGGGATACAGGGCACAGCAATCAGCCCCAGCATTTT.